The rows below give T cell receptor beta chains drawn from one sample of a study of high-grade serous ovarian cancer treatment subgroups. Profiling relied on immunoSEQ multiplex PCR, and the TCRdb table lists in-frame clones only, not all of them. The table has 1,500 to 2,000 clones, around four fifths seen once; the top ten hold about 7.8%. Sequences were obtained from tumor tissue. All receptors come from a human donor with high-grade serous ovarian cancer. CDR3s include the opening cysteine and the closing phenylalanine or tryptophan.

TRBJ1-1 | TRBV23-1 | CASSHPRGLGTEAFF
TRBJ2-6 | TRBV19 | CASTGTGGGGANVLTF
TRBJ2-7 | TRBV2 | CASRGNSGSGGEQYF
TRBJ1-6 | TRBV9 | CASSSRDRGLDSPLHF
TRBJ2-2 | TRBV7-7 | CASSLVRAGELFF
TRBJ2-7 | TRBV5-4 | CASSWGGQASYEQYF
TRBJ2-3 | TRBV4-2 | CASSPYSSGGVIDTQYF
TRBJ2-1 | TRBV5-6 | CASSLRLAVNEQFF
TRBJ1-2 | TRBV6-5 | CASTNQGGGYGYTF
TRBJ1-2 | TRBV4-1 | CASSTGLLRDYGYTF
TRBJ1-6 | TRBV19 | CASSARGGLGSPLHF
TRBJ2-1 | TRBV5-1 | CASSPGQGRNEQFF
TRBJ1-1 | TRBV4-1 | CASSQVPTGAEGTEAFF
TRBJ2-2 | TRBV5-1 | CASSRQGSSTGELFF
TRBJ1-5 | TRBV5-5 | CASSLTGVESNQPQHF
TRBJ1-5 | TRBV19 | CASSMGLGSNSNQPQHF
TRBJ2-7 | TRBV11-2 | CASSLALLAGGSYEQYF
TRBJ1-1 | TRBV28 | CASSDRDLITEAFF
TRBJ1-1 | TRBV29-1 | CSVNQGHAEAFF
TRBJ1-2 | TRBV28 | CASNGQGSYGGLTVSYGYTF
TRBJ2-3 | TRBV11-2 | CASSLVGGNSGDTQYF
TRBJ2-3 | TRBV7-3 | CASSLNPPGQSTDTQYF
TRBJ2-2 | TRBV7-3 | CASSPDRVNTGELFF
TRBJ2-7 | TRBV7-6 | CASSLDAGIAYEQYF
TRBJ2-5 | TRBV18 | CASSPTDGQETQYF
TRBJ2-3 | TRBV4-2 | CASSQDWGTRRTDTQYF
TRBJ1-6 | TRBV19 | CASSKEGSPLHF
TRBJ1-2 | TRBV7-9 | CASSLDRGGGRTF
TRBJ2-7 | TRBV6-5 | CASSYRRGSGYEQYF
TRBJ2-5 | TRBV5-5 | CATGPQGLSETQYF
TRBJ2-3 | TRBV7-8 | CASSRRDTQYF
TRBJ1-4 | TRBV4-1 | CASSQEHQVNEKLFF
TRBJ2-7 | TRBV7-9 | CASSGRDLSSYEQYF
TRBJ1-1 | TRBV25-1 | CASSVPSGAFF
TRBJ2-1 | TRBV18 | CASSPPVVRLAGAGSIDEQFF
TRBJ1-1 | TRBV19 | CASSIRAMNTEAFF
TRBJ2-6 | TRBV27 | CASSRPGQGYSGANVLTF
TRBJ2-3 | TRBV7-6 | CASSPGGPSTDTQYF
TRBJ1-1 | TRBV4-1 | CASSQDEGTEAFF